The 32 T cell receptor beta chains below come from one sample, sequenced in a study of blood T cell repertoires in COVID-19. TCRdb's copy holds only in-frame clones and misses some; the assay was immunoSEQ multiplex PCR. Of 360,000 or so clones in the sample, roughly 80% were seen once. Sequenced: PBMCs or T cells enriched from blood (not recorded which). These receptors were obtained from a woman aged 45-65 years who had recovered from COVID-19.

The chain carries TRBV25-1 and TRBJ1-1; no definite D call. The CDR3 consists of 12 residues. V gave up 6 bases and J gave up 4 bases, with 9 bases separating them. CDR1 and CDR2 (germline): MGHDK, SYGVNS. CDR3 nucleotides: TGTGCCAGCAGGGAGGGCTTCACTGAAGCTTTCTTT. Its protein product is CASREGFTEAFF.

V gene TRBV5-1 combines with J gene TRBJ2-2, with TRBD1 identical over 9 bases. Per germline, CDR1 SGHRS and CDR2 YFSETQ. The CDR3 runs to 17 residues. J gave up 1 base and V 4 bases, and 8 bases lay outside the gene matches. The CDR3 loop is CASSKEQGAWNTGELFF. CDR3 sequence (DNA): TGCGCCAGCAGCAAGGAACAGGGGGCTTGGAACACCGGGGAGCTGTTTTTT.

Written as DNA, the CDR3 is TGTGCCAGCAGCTTAAGAGCGTCGAGGTCCCCATCTCTGAACACTGAAGCTTTCTTT. This codes for CASSLRASRSPSLNTEAFF. The chain employs TRBV7-2 and TRBJ1-1, with D uncertain. Trimming left V 2 bases short and J 0 bases short, with 22 bases between. Germline V gene sequence: CDR1 SGHTA, CDR2 FQGNSA. The CDR3 contains 19 residues.

This chain uses TRBV6-4 with TRBJ1-2; 10 bases line up with TRBD1. The junction had 10 bases not matched to a gene; V was cut back by 6 bases and J by 3 bases. The germline V gene has CDR1 MRHNA and CDR2 SNTAGT. The CDR3 sequence is 16 residues long. CDR3 sequence: CASRGATGTGDYGYTF. CDR3 DNA sequence: TGTGCCAGCAGGGGGGCTACCGGGACAGGGGACTATGGCTACACCTTC.

The genes are TRBV4-3 and TRBJ2-2; D might be TRBD1 (6 bases). Germline V gene data show CDR1 as LGHNA and CDR2 as YSLEER. This CDR3 region has 14 residues. The V end lost 1 base, the J end lost 6 bases, and 9 bases lay between the germline ends. The CDR3: CASSQVTGAGELFF. The CDR3 coding sequence is TGCGCCAGCAGCCAAGTGACAGGCGCCGGGGAGCTGTTTTTT.

This clone was picked up a small number of times. The rearrangement joins TRBV11-2 to TRBJ2-3; a weak D match, TRBD1 (5 bases). CDR1 and CDR2 from the germline V gene are SGHAT and FQNNGV. V was cut by 8 bases and J by 3 bases, with 9 bases left in between. The CDR3 is made up of 12 amino acids. DNA of the CDR3: TGTGCCAGCGGAACAGGAACAGATACGCAGTATTTT. Translation gives CASGTGTDTQYF.

The chain combines TRBV29-1 with TRBJ1-1; the D is unclear. V lost 5 bases to trimming and J lost 6 bases, with 10 bases between them. This CDR3 region has 11 residues. Per germline, CDR1 SQVTM and CDR2 ANQGSEA. This CDR3 reads CSVSHSAEAFF. The CDR3 coding sequence is TGCAGCGTTTCACATTCTGCTGAAGCTTTCTTT. Variable domain in full (rest from reference TRBV29-1 and TRBJ1-1): SAVISQKPSRDICQRGTSLTIQCQVDSQVTMMFWYRQQPGQSLTLIATANQGSEATYESGFVIDKFPISRPNLTFSTLTVSNMSPEDSSIYLCSVSHSAEAFFGQGTRLTVV.

The rearrangement uses TRBV19 and TRBJ1-2, with a weak D call TRBD1 (6 bases). CDR1 and CDR2 from the germline V gene are LNHDA and SQIVND (reference sequence). V was shortened by 4 bases and J by 0 bases, with 12 bases between the two germline ends. The CDR3 runs to 15 residues. CDR3 protein: CASSKQGTPNYGYTF. CDR3 coding DNA: TGTGCCAGTAGTAAACAAGGGACACCTAACTATGGCTACACCTTC.

This clone was detected only once. The chain uses TRBV10-3 and TRBJ2-7; D gene unclear. The CDR3 contains 12 residues. Trimming stripped 5 bases from V and 0 bases from J, with 5 bases between. Germline assignment: CDR1 ENHRY and CDR2 SYGVKD. The CDR3 reads CAISKLSYEQYF. The CDR3 nucleotides are TGTGCCATCAGTAAGCTCTCCTACGAGCAGTACTTC.

This clone came up a few times. This chain connects TRBV2 to TRBJ2-7, with TRBD1 as a possible D gene (6 bases). Germline CDR1 is SNHLY and CDR2 is FYNNEI. The ends were cut back, 2 bases at V and 4 bases at J, with 12 bases in the middle. This CDR3 contains 14 residues. CDR3 in amino acids: CASSEQGISYEQYF. Written as DNA, the CDR3 is TGTGCCAGCAGTGAACAGGGGATCTCGTACGAGCAGTACTTC.

The CDR3 sequence: CASSLIGGKGYTF. As DNA, the CDR3 is TGCGCCAGCAGCCTCATCGGGGGAAAAGGCTACACCTTC. J is TRBJ1-2 and V is TRBV4-1, with D possibly being TRBD1 (5 bases). V lost 4 bases to trimming and J lost 8 bases, with 14 bases between them. The germline V gene encodes CDR1 MGHRA and CDR2 YSYEKL. The CDR3 length is 13 residues.

J is TRBJ1-3 and V is TRBV6-5; D might be TRBD1 (5 bases). V lost 6 bases, J lost 0 bases, and 12 bases lay in between. CDR1 and CDR2 from the germline V gene are MNHEY and SVGAGI. This CDR3 region has 15 residues. CDR3: CASSDQGFSGNTIYF. The CDR3 DNA sequence: TGTGCCAGCAGCGACCAGGGTTTCTCTGGAAACACCATATATTTT.

This clone was observed a single time. This sample also contains other DNA sequences that code for the same CDR3. V is TRBV29-1 and J is TRBJ2-3; D may be TRBD2 (5 bases). The CDR3 has 12 amino acids. Trimming took 3 bases from V and 3 from J, leaving 7 bases between them. Germline lookup yields CDR1 SQVTM and CDR2 ANQGSEA. As DNA, the CDR3 is TGCAGCGTTGACAGAGGGACAGATACGCAGTATTTT. Translated: CSVDRGTDTQYF.

The genes are TRBV11-2 and TRBJ2-7; 10 bases fit TRBD1. V lost 5 bases to trimming and J lost 3 bases; unmatched junction nucleotides: 10. The germline gives CDR1 SGHAT, CDR2 FQNNGV. The CDR3 extends over 16 amino acids. This CDR3 is CASSLGTGALNYEQYF. The CDR3 coding sequence is TGTGCCAGCAGCCTCGGGACAGGGGCCCTCAACTACGAGCAGTACTTC. The complete variable domain, with remaining parts taken from reference TRBV11-2 and TRBJ2-7, reads EAGVAQSPRYKIIEKRQSVAFWCNPISGHATLYWYQQILGQGPKLLIQFQNNGVVDDSQLPKDRFSAERLKGVDSTLKIQPAKLEDSAVYLCASSLGTGALNYEQYFGPGTRLTVT.

The chain carries TRBV9 and TRBJ2-7; D remains unclear. This CDR3 region has 12 residues. Germline V lookup: CDR1 SGDLS, CDR2 YYNGEE. With 0 bases removed from V and 5 bases from J, the gap between germline ends came to 6 bases. The chain's CDR3 is CASSVGEDEQYF. CDR3 DNA: TGTGCCAGCAGCGTAGGAGAGGACGAGCAGTACTTC.

V and J are TRBV30 and TRBJ1-5; the D is unclear. The CDR3 is made up of 13 amino acids. Germline CDR1 reads GTSNPN; CDR2 reads SVGIG (reference sequence). V lost 5 bases to trimming and J lost 0 bases, with 8 bases between them. CDR3: CAWAVNSNQPQHF. As DNA, the CDR3 is TGTGCCTGGGCAGTTAATAGCAATCAGCCCCAGCATTTT.

The rearrangement uses TRBV30 and TRBJ1-2, with 7 bases aligning to TRBD1. Germline V lookup: CDR1 GTSNPN, CDR2 SVGIG (reference sequence). This CDR3 region has 12 residues. Losses at the gene ends were 3 bases for V and 8 bases for J; bases not matched to a gene: 6. The CDR3 loop reads CAWRQGIRGYTF. Here the CDR3 DNA reads TGTGCCTGGAGACAGGGGATCCGGGGCTACACCTTC.

The chain carries TRBV5-1 and TRBJ1-2, with 7 bases identical to TRBD1. This CDR3 has 16 residues. Trimming cost V 5 bases and J 7 bases; bases outside gene matches: 17. CDR1 SGHRS and CDR2 YFSETQ come from the germline V gene. CDR3 sequence: CASRLETGTHWGGYTF. DNA for the CDR3: TGCGCCAGCAGGCTCGAGACAGGGACCCACTGGGGTGGCTACACCTTC.

This clone was seen a single time. V is TRBV30 and J is TRBJ1-6; maybe TRBD1 (6 bases). Germline CDR1 reads GTSNPN; CDR2 reads SVGIG (reference sequence). This CDR3 region has 17 residues. V was pared by 3 bases and J by 0 bases, with 15 bases between. The CDR3 sequence: CAWSHGGRSSYNSPLHF. CDR3 bases: TGTGCCTGGAGCCATGGGGGCAGGAGCTCCTATAATTCACCCCTCCACTTT.

The chain recombines TRBV19 with TRBJ2-7, with 13 bases aligning to TRBD2. This CDR3 has 18 amino acids. The germline CDR1 and CDR2 sequences are LNHDA and SQIVND (reference sequence). J gave up 1 base and V 3 bases, and 9 bases lay outside the gene matches. CDR3: CASSITSGGAAYSYEQYF. For the CDR3, the DNA is TGTGCCAGTAGTATTACTAGCGGGGGGGCCGCGTATTCCTACGAGCAGTACTTC.

The CDR3 reads CASSFGTQSPLHF. CDR3 DNA sequence: TGTGCCAGCAGCTTCGGGACACAATCACCCCTCCACTTT. The genes are TRBV5-4 and TRBJ1-6, with D maybe TRBD1 (6 bases). The CDR3 loop spans 13 amino acids. V lost 2 bases to trimming and J lost 10 bases, with 10 bases between them. Germline V lookup: CDR1 SGHNT, CDR2 YYREEE (reference sequence).

This clone was recorded once. The chain carries TRBV18 and TRBJ2-3; D is unclear. Between the trimmed V and J ends, which lost 0 bases and 1 base, there was a span of 14 bases. The CDR3 length is 17 residues. Germline V CDR1 and CDR2: KGHSH, LQKENI. CDR3 amino acids: CASSPPSASGGTDTQYF. The CDR3 DNA sequence: TGTGCCAGCTCACCACCGTCCGCTTCCGGAGGCACAGATACGCAGTATTTT.

Turning to this clone: Additional DNA sequences in this sample encode the identical CDR3. The chain uses TRBV18 and TRBJ2-5; TRBD2 matches 11 bases. The germline V gene has CDR1 KGHSH and CDR2 LQKENI. The CDR3 is 16 residues long. J lost 2 bases, V lost 3 bases, and 5 bases had no gene match. This CDR3 is CASSPPGLAVQETQYF. The CDR3 bases are TGTGCCAGCTCACCTCCGGGACTAGCGGTTCAAGAGACCCAGTACTTC.

The V and J genes are TRBV30 and TRBJ2-5; TRBD2 matches 14 bases. V was clipped by 2 bases and J by 4 bases; unmatched bases: 6. CDR3 size: 16 residues. Germline CDR1 is GTSNPN and CDR2 is SVGIG (reference sequence). The CDR3 region has the DNA TGTGCCTGGAGTTATGGGACTAGCGGGAGAGGAGAGACCCAGTACTTC. It translates to CAWSYGTSGRGETQYF.

The chain uses TRBV19 and TRBJ2-5, with D possibly being TRBD2 (5 bases). V was pared by 8 bases and J by 5 bases, with 15 bases between. The germline CDR1 and CDR2 sequences are LNHDA and SQIVND (reference sequence). The length of the CDR3 is 13 residues. CDR3 region: CASSTRAAETQYF. The CDR3 DNA follows: TGTGCCAGTTCAACTAGGGCGGCCGAGACCCAGTACTTC.

This chain uses TRBV19 with TRBJ1-1; TRBD1 aligns across 8 bases. The CDR3 is made up of 15 amino acids. Germline CDR1 LNHDA, CDR2 SQIVND (reference sequence). V was pared by 3 bases and J by 1 base, with 4 bases of the junction left unmatched. DNA of the CDR3: TGTGCCAGTAGTATCCAGGGGGCGCCGAACACTGAAGCTTTCTTT. It encodes CASSIQGAPNTEAFF. Looking up the rest from reference TRBV19 and TRBJ1-1 gives the full variable domain: DGGITQSPKYLFRKEGQNVTLSCEQNLNHDAMYWYRQDPGQGLRLIYYSQIVNDFQKGDIAEGYSVSREKKESFPLTVTSAQKNPTAFYLCASSIQGAPNTEAFFGQGTRLTVV.

V usage is TRBV3-1 (or the pseudogene TRBV3-2) and J usage is TRBJ2-7, with a possible D match to TRBD2 (6 bases). The length of the CDR3 is 12 residues. CDR1 is LGHDT, CDR2 YNNKEL, per germline (reference sequence). Trimming took off 0 bases at V and 9 bases at J, with 9 bases between the two ends. The chain's CDR3 is CASSQERGGQYF. The CDR3 DNA reads TGTGCCAGCAGCCAAGAACGGGGAGGGCAGTACTTC.

The chain is built from TRBV15 and TRBJ2-1, with a tentative D call TRBD1 (6 bases). This CDR3 region has 16 residues. V lost 6 bases and J 2 bases, leaving 17 bases between the germline ends. In germline, CDR1 is LNHNV, CDR2 YYDKDF (reference sequence). The CDR3 nucleotides read TGTGCCACCAGAAGAACCGGGACACTACCCTACAATGAGCAGTTCTTC. Its translation is CATRRTGTLPYNEQFF.

The chain is built from TRBV12-3 or TRBV12-4 and TRBJ1-1, with D uncertain. The CDR3 is made up of 13 amino acids. Between the trimmed V and J ends, which lost 6 bases and 4 bases, there was a span of 12 bases. The CDR3 sequence is CASRRGEGTEAFF. The CDR3 DNA follows: TGTGCCAGCAGGAGAGGAGAGGGCACTGAAGCTTTCTTT.

The V and J genes are TRBV30 and TRBJ1-1; D is undetermined. CDR1 is GTSNPN, CDR2 SVGIG, per germline (reference sequence). The CDR3 covers 10 residues. V was trimmed by 8 bases and J by 8 bases, leaving 12 bases between them. The CDR3 sequence is CALGWEEAFF. The CDR3 DNA sequence: TGTGCCCTCGGGTGGGAGGAAGCTTTCTTT.

The V and J genes are TRBV6-5 and TRBJ1-3; D perhaps matches TRBD1 (6 bases). V was cut by 7 bases and J by 2 bases, with 15 bases left in between. The CDR3 is 15 amino acids. In germline, CDR1 is MNHEY, CDR2 SVGAGI. The CDR3 loop reads CASNKGGGPGNTIYF. The CDR3 bases are TGTGCCAGCAACAAAGGGGGAGGGCCTGGAAACACCATATATTTT.

The rearrangement joins TRBV11-3 to TRBJ2-2; weak D call: TRBD2 (5 bases). CDR1 and CDR2 (germline): SGHNT, YENEEA. The CDR3 is 16 residues long. The germline V and J ends were trimmed by 3 bases and 0 bases, with 11 bases remaining between them. This chain's CDR3 is CASSFRESSNTGELFF. The CDR3 bases are TGTGCCAGCAGCTTTAGGGAGAGTTCGAACACCGGGGAGCTGTTTTTT.